The sequence of this T cell receptor beta chain was determined in a study of cytotoxic CD8 clonotypes in ibrutinib-treated CLL. Study findings and constraints: Patients had baseline clonality above age-matched healthy donors, and this clonality moved with circulating CD8+ T-cell counts. Contraction or stability on treatment was seen for public clonotypes, which were uncommon.

The V segment lost 6 bases and the J segment 1 base; nucleotides outside the gene matches: 8. The germline gives CDR1 LNHDA, CDR2 SQIVND (reference sequence). The length of the CDR3 is 17 residues. Depths of 1 in 200,000 to 1 in 1 million T cells were the sequencing target. TCRdb's table, derived via immunoSEQ multiplex PCR, lists solely in-frame clones and lacks some. The sample consists of under 150,000 clones, 80% to 95% of them appearing once. This clone has a handful of counts. Its cognate antigen is unknown. This chain joins TRBV19 and TRBJ2-7, with 14 positions matching TRBD2. The origin of this receptor is a human donor with chronic lymphocytic leukemia. The material sequenced was PBMCs, taken after 12 months of ibrutinib treatment. CDR3 DNA: TGTGCCAGTAGAAGAGCGGGACTAGCGGGAGAGTCCTACGAGCAGTACTTC. Translation gives CASRRAGLAGESYEQYF.